Each of the 2 T cell receptor beta chains below was sequenced from the same sample in a study of blood T cell repertoires in COVID-19. The data were produced by immunoSEQ multiplex PCR, yet TCRdb's version contains in-frame clones alone and is incomplete. The table lists 100,000 to 120,000 clones, approximately 90% of them singletons. The source material was peripheral blood. The receptors here all came from a human donor in a cohort sampled during active COVID-19.

The genes are TRBV6-6 and TRBJ2-2; the D gene is possibly TRBD2 (5 bases). Deletions cut 5 bases from V and 1 base from J, with 14 bases between. The germline gives CDR1 MNHNY, CDR2 SVGAGI (reference sequence). The CDR3 length is 16 residues. CDR3 region: CASSPQRYRNTGELFF. Here the CDR3 DNA reads TGTGCCAGCAGTCCACAGCGGTATCGGAACACCGGGGAGCTGTTTTTT.

V and J are TRBV7-9 and TRBJ1-1; possible D gene TRBD1, 6 bases. Per the germline V gene, CDR1 is SEHNR and CDR2 is FQNEAQ (reference sequence). Deletions cut 1 base from V and 3 bases from J, with 6 bases between. This CDR3 has 13 amino acids. The DNA for the CDR3 is TGTGCCAGCAGCTTAGACAGGGACACTGAAGCTTTCTTT. This codes for CASSLDRDTEAFF.